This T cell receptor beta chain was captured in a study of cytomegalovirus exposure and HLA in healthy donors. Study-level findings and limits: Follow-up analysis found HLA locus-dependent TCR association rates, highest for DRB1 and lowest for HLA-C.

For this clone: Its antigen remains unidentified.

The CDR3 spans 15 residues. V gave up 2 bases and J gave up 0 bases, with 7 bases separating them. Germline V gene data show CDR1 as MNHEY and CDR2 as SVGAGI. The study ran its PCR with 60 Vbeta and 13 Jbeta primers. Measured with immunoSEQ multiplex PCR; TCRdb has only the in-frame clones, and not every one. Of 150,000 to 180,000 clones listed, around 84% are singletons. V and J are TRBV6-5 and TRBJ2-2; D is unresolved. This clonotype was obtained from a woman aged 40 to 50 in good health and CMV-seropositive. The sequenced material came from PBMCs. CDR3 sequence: CASSYAGPNTGELFF. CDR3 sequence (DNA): TGTGCCAGCAGTTACGCAGGCCCGAACACCGGGGAGCTGTTTTTT.